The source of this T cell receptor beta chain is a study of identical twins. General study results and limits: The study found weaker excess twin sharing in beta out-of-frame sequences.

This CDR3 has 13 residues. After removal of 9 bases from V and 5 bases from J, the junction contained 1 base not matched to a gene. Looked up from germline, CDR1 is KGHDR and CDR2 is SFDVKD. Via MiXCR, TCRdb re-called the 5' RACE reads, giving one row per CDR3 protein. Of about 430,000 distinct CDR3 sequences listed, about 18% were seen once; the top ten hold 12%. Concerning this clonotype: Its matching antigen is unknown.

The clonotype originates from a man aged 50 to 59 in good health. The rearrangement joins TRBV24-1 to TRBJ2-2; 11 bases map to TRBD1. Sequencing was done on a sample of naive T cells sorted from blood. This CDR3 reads CATRDRGTGELFF. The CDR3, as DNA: TGTGCCACCCGGGACAGGGGGACCGGGGAGCTGTTTTTT.